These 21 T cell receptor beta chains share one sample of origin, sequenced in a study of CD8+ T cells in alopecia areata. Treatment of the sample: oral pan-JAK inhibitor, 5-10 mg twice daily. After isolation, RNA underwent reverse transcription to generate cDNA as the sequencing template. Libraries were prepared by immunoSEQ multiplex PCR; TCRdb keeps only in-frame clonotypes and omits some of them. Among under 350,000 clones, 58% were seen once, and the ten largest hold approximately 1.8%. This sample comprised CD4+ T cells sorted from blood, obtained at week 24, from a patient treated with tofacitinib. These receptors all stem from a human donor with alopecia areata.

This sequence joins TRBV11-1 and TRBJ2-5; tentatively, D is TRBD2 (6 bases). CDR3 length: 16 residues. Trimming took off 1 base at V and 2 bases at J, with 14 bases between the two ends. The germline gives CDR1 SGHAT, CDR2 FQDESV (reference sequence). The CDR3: CASSLGASDLQETQYF. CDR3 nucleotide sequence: TGTGCCAGCAGCTTAGGGGCTAGCGATCTACAAGAGACCCAGTACTTC.

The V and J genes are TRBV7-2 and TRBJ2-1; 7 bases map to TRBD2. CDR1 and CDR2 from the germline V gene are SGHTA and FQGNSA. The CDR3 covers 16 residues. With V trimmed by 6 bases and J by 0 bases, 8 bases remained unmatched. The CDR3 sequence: CASSQPGTNSYNEQFF. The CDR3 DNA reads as TGTGCCAGCAGTCAACCCGGGACTAACTCCTACAATGAGCAGTTCTTC.

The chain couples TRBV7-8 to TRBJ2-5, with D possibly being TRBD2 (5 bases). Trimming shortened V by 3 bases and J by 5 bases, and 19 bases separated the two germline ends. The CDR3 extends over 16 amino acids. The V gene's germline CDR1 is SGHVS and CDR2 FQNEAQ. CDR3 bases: TGTGCCAGCAGCTTTTCTCGACTTCCCACGGGGGAGACCCAGTACTTC. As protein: CASSFSRLPTGETQYF.

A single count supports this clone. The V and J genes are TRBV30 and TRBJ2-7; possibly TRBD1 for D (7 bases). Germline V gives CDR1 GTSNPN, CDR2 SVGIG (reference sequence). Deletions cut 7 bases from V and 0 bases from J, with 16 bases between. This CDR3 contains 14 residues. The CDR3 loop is CASAGQKNSYEQYF. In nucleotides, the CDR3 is TGTGCCTCCGCGGGACAGAAAAACTCCTACGAGCAGTACTTC.

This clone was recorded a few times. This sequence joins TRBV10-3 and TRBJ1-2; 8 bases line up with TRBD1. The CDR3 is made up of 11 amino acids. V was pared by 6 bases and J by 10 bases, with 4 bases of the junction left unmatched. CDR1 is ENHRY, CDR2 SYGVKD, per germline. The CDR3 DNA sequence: TGTGCCATCAGCGGACAGGGCTTCTACACCTTC. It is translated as CAISGQGFYTF.

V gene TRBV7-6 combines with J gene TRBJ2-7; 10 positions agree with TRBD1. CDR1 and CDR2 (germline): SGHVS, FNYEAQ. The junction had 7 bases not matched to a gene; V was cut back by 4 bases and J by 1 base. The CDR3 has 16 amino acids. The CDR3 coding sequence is TGTGCCAGCAGCTCCGGGACAGGGGTTCCATCCTACGAGCAGTACTTC. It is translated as CASSSGTGVPSYEQYF.

In DNA form, the CDR3 reads TGTGCCAGCAGCAGAACCGGACAGGGAGGGGAGACCCAGTACTTC. This codes for CASSRTGQGGETQYF. The chain carries TRBV13 and TRBJ2-5, with D maybe TRBD1 (8 bases). V lost 5 bases and J 5 bases, leaving 18 bases between the germline ends. This CDR3 has 15 residues. Germline CDR1 and CDR2: PRHDT and FYEKMQ (reference sequence). The full variable domain, completed using reference TRBV13 and TRBJ2-5, is AAGVIQSPRHLIKEKRETATLKCYPIPRHDTVYWYQQGPGQDPQFLISFYEKMQSDKGSIPDRFSAQQFSDYHSELNMSSLELGDSALYFCASSRTGQGGETQYFGPGTRLLVL.

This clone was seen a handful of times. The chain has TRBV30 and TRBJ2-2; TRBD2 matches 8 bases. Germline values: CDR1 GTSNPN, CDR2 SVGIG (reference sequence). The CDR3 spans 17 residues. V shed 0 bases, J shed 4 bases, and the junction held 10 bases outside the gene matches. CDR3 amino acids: CAWSVPRERGPTGELFF. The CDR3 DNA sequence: TGTGCCTGGAGTGTACCGCGCGAGCGGGGGCCCACCGGGGAGCTGTTTTTT.

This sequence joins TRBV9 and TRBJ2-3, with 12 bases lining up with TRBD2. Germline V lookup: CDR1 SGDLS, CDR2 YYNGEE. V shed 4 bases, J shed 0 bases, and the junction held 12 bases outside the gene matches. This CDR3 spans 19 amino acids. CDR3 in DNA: TGTGCCAGCAGCCCAGCTCCACTAGCGGGGGGTCCTAGCACAGATACGCAGTATTTT. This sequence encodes CASSPAPLAGGPSTDTQYF.

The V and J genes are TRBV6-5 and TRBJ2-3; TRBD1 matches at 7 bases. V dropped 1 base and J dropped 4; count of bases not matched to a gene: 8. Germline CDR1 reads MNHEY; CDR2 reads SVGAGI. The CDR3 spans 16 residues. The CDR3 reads CASSYWEGGEPDTQYF. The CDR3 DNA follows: TGTGCCAGCAGTTACTGGGAAGGGGGCGAGCCAGATACGCAGTATTTT.

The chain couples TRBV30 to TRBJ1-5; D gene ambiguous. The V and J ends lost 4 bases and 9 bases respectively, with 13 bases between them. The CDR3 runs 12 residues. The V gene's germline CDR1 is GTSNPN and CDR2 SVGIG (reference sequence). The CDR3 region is CAWNRGSLPQHF. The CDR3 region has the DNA TGTGCCTGGAACCGGGGATCCCTGCCCCAGCATTTT. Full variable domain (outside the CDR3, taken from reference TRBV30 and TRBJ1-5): SQTIHQWPATLVQPVGSPLSLECTVEGTSNPNLYWYRQAAGRGLQLLFYSVGIGQISSEVPQNLSASRPQDRQFILSSKKLLLSDSGFYLCAWNRGSLPQHFGDGTRLSIL.

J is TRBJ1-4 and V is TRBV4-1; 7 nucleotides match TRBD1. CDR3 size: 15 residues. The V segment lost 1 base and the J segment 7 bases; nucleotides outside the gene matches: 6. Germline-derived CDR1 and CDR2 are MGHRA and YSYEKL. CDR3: CASSQVGQSLEKLFF. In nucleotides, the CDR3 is TGCGCCAGCAGCCAAGTGGGACAGAGTCTTGAAAAACTGTTTTTT.

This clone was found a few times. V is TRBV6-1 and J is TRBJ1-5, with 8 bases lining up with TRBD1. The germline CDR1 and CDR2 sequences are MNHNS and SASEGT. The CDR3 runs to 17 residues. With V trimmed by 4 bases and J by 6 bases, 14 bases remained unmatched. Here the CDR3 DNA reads TGTGCCAGCAGTGGTCCAGGGGGCGGGTCCCGCGGTCAGCCCCAGCATTTT. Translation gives CASSGPGGGSRGQPQHF.

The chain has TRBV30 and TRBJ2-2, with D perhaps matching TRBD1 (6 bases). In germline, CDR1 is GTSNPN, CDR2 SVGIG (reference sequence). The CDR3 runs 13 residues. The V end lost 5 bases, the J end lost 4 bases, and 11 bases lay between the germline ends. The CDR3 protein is CAWGGQPTGELFF. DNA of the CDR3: TGTGCCTGGGGAGGACAGCCCACCGGGGAGCTGTTTTTT.

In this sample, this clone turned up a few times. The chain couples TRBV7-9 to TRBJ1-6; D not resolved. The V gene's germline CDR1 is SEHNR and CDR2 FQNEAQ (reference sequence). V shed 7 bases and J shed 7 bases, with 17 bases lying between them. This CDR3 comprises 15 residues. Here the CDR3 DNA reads TGTGCCAGCACCTCCGGACGGGAGGAAAATTCACCCCTCCACTTT. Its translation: CASTSGREENSPLHF.

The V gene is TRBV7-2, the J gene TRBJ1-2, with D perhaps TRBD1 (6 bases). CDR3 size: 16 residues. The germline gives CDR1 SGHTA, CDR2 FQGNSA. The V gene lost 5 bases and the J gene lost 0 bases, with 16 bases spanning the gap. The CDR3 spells CASSPGRGGSNYGYTF. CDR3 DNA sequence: TGTGCCAGCAGCCCGGGTAGGGGGGGCTCTAACTATGGCTACACCTTC.

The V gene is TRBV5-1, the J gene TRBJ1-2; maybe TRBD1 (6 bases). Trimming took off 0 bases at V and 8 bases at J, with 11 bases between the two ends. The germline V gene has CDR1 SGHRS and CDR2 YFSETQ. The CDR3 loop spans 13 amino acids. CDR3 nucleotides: TGCGCCAGCAGCTTGGAGCCCAGGGGCGGCTACACCTTC. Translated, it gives CASSLEPRGGYTF.

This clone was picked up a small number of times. As DNA, the CDR3 is TGTGCCAGTAGTATAGGCAGGGGGCTGATCGGCTACTACAATGAGCAGTTCTTC. Protein: CASSIGRGLIGYYNEQFF. The chain combines TRBV19 with TRBJ2-1, with 8 bases matching TRBD1. CDR3 length equals 18 residues. Germline V gives CDR1 LNHDA, CDR2 SQIVND (reference sequence). J lost 3 bases, V lost 1 base, and 11 bases had no gene match.

The CDR3 is CASTVGDRVGFGELFF. Here the CDR3 DNA reads TGTGCCAGTACCGTAGGGGACAGGGTCGGCTTCGGGGAGCTGTTTTTT. V gene TRBV19 combines with J gene TRBJ2-2; 9 bases match TRBD1. The CDR3 is made up of 16 amino acids. CDR1 is LNHDA and CDR2 is SQIVND in the germline V gene (reference sequence). The V segment lost 7 bases and the J segment 7 bases; nucleotides outside the gene matches: 13.

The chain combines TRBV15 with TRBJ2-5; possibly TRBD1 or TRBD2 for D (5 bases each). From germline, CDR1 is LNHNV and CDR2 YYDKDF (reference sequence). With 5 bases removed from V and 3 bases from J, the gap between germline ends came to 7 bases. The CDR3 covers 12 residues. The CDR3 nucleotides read TGTGCCACCAGCGGGGGAGAAGAGACCCAGTACTTC. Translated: CATSGGEETQYF. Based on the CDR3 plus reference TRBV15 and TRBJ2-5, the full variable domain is DAMVIQNPRYQVTQFGKPVTLSCSQTLNHNVMYWYQQKSSQAPKLLFHYYDKDFNNEADTPDNFQSRRPNTSFCFLDIRSPGLGDTAMYLCATSGGEETQYFGPGTRLLVL.

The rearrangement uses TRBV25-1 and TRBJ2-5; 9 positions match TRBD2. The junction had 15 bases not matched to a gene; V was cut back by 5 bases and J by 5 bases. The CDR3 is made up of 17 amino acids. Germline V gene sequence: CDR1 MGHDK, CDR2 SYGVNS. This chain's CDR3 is CASSLWSSGVSEETQYF. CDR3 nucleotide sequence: TGTGCCAGCAGTCTTTGGTCTAGCGGGGTCTCCGAGGAGACCCAGTACTTC. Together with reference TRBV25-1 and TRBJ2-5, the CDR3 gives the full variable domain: EADIYQTPRYLVIGTGKKITLECSQTMGHDKMYWYQQDPGMELHLIHYSYGVNSTEKGDLSSESTVSRIRTEHFPLTLESARPSHTSQYLCASSLWSSGVSEETQYFGPGTRLLVL.